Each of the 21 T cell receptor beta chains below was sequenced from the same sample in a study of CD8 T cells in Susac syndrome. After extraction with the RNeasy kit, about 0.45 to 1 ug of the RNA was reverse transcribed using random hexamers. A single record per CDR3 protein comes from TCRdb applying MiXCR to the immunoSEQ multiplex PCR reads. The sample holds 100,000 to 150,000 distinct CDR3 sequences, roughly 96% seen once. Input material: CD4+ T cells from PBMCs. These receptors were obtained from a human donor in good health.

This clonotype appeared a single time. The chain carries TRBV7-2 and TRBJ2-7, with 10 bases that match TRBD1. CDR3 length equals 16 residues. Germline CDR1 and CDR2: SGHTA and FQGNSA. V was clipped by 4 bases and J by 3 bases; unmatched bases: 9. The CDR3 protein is CASSSLGGQGIYEQYF. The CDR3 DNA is TGTGCCAGCAGCTCGCTAGGGGGACAGGGGATCTACGAGCAGTACTTC.

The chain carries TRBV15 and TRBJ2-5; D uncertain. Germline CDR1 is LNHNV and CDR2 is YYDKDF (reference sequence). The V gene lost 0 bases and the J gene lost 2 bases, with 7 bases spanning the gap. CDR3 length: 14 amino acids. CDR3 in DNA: TGTGCCACCAGCAGAGATCGGCAGCAAGAGACCCAGTACTTC. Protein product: CATSRDRQQETQYF.

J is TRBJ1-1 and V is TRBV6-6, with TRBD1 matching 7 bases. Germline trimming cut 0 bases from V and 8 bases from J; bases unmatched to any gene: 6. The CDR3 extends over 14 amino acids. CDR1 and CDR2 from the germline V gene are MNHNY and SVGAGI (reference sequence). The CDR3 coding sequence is TGTGCCAGCAGTTACTCGATGGCACAGGGGGAAGCTTTCTTT. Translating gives CASSYSMAQGEAFF.

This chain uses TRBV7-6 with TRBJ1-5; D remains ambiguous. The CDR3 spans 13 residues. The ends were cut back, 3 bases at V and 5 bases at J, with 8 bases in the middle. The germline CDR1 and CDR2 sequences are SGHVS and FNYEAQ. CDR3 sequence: CASSFNGDQPQHF. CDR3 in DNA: TGTGCCAGCAGCTTCAACGGGGATCAGCCCCAGCATTTT. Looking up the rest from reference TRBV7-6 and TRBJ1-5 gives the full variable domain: GAGVSQSPRYKVTKRGQDVALRCDPISGHVSLYWYRQALGQGPEFLTYFNYEAQQDKSGLPNDRFSAERPEGSISTLTIQRTEQRDSAMYRCASSFNGDQPQHFGDGTRLSIL.

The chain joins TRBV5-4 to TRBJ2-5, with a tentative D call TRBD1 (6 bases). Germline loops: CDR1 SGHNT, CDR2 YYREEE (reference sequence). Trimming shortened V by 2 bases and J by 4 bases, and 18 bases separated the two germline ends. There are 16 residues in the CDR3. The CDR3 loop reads CASSLNPLGQLETQYF. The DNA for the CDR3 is TGTGCCAGCAGCTTAAATCCACTAGGACAGCTAGAGACCCAGTACTTC.

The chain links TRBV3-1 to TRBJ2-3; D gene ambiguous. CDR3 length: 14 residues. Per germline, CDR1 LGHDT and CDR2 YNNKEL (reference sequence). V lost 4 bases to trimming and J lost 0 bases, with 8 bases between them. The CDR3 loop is CASSLMTSTDTQYF. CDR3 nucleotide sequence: TGTGCCAGCAGCCTTATGACTAGCACAGATACGCAGTATTTT.

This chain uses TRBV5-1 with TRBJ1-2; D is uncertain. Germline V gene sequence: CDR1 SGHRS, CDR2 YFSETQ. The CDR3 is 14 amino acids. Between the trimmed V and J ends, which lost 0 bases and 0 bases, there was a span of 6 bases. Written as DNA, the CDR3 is TGCGCCAGCAGCTTGGTTGCAGCTAACTATGGCTACACCTTC. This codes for CASSLVAANYGYTF. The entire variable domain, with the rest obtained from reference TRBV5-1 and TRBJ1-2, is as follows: KAGVTQTPRYLIKTRGQQVTLSCSPISGHRSVSWYQQTPGQGLQFLFEYFSETQRNKGNFPGRFSGRQFSNSRSEMNVSTLELGDSALYLCASSLVAANYGYTFGSGTRLTVV.

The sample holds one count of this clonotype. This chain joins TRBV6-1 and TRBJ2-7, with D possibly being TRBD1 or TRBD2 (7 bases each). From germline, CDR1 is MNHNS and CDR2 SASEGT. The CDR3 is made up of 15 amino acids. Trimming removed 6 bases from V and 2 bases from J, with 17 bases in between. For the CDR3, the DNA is TGTGCCAGCAGCCCCGGGGGGACAGCTGCCTACGAGCAGTACTTC. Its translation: CASSPGGTAAYEQYF.

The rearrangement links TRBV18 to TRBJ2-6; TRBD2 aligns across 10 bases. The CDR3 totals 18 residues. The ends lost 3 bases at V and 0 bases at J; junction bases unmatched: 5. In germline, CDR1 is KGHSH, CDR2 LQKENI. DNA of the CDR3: TGTGCCAGCTCACCGAGGGCTAGCGGGAGCTCTGGGGCCAACGTCCTGACTTTC. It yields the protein CASSPRASGSSGANVLTF. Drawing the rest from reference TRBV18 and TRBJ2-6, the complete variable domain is NAGVMQNPRHLVRRRGQEARLRCSPMKGHSHVYWYRQLPEEGLKFMVYLQKENIIDESGMPKERFSAEFPKEGPSILRIQQVVRGDSAAYFCASSPRASGSSGANVLTFGAGSRLTVL.

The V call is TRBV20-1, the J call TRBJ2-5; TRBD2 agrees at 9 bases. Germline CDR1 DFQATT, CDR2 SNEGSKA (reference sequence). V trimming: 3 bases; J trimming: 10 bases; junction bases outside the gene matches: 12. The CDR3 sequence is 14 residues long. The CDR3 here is CSARPGAGGPNQYF. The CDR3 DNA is TGCAGTGCTAGGCCCGGGGCGGGAGGGCCGAACCAGTACTTC.

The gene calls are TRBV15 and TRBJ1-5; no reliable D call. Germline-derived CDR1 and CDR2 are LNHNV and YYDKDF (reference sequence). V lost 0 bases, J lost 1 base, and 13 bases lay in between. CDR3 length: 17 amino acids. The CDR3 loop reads CATSRDTLRSSNQPQHF. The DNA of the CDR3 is TGTGCCACCAGCAGAGATACTTTGAGGAGCAGCAATCAGCCCCAGCATTTT.

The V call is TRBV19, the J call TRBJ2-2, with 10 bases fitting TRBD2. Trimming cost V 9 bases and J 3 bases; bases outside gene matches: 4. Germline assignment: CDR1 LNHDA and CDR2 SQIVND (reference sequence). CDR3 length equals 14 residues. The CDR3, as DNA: TGTGCCAGCAGAGCGGGAGGGGACACCGGGGAGCTGTTTTTT. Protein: CASRAGGDTGELFF.

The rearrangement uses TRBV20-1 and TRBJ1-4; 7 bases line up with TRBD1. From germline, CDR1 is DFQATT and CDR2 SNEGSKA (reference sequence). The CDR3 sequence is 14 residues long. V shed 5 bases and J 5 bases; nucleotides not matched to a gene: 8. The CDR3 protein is CSAQQGDSNEKLFF. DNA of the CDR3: TGCAGTGCTCAGCAGGGGGACTCAAATGAAAAACTGTTTTTT.

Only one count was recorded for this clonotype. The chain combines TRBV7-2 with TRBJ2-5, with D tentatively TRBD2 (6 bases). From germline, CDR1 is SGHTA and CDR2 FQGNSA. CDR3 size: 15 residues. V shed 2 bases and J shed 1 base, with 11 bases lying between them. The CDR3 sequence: CASSLLVAAQETQYF. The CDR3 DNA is TGTGCCAGCAGCTTACTGGTAGCGGCCCAAGAGACCCAGTACTTC. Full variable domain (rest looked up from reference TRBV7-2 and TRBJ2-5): GAGVSQSPSNKVTEKGKDVELRCDPISGHTALYWYRQSLGQGLEFLIYFQGNSAPDKSGLPSDRFSAERTGGSVSTLTIQRTQQEDSAVYLCASSLLVAAQETQYFGPGTRLLVL.

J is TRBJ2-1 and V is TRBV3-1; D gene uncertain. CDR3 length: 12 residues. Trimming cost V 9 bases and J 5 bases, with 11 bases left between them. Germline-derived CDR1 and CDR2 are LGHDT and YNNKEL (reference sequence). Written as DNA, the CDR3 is TGTGCCAGTCAGGCAGTGAACAATGAGCAGTTCTTC. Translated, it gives CASQAVNNEQFF.

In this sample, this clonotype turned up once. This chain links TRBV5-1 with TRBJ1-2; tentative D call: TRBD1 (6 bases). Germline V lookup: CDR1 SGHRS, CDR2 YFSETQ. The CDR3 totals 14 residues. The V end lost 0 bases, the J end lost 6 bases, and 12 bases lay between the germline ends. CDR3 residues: CASSLAQGTNGYTF. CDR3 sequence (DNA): TGCGCCAGCAGCTTGGCGCAGGGGACTAATGGCTACACCTTC.

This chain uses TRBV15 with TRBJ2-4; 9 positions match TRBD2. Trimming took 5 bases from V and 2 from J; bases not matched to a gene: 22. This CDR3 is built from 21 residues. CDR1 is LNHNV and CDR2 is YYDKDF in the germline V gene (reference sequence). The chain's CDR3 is CATSGRLGREGTETTKNIQYF. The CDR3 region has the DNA TGTGCCACCAGCGGCAGGTTAGGGCGGGAGGGGACCGAGACAACCAAAAACATTCAGTACTTC. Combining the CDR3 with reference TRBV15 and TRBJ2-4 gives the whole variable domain DAMVIQNPRYQVTQFGKPVTLSCSQTLNHNVMYWYQQKSSQAPKLLFHYYDKDFNNEADTPDNFQSRRPNTSFCFLDIRSPGLGDTAMYLCATSGRLGREGTETTKNIQYFGAGTRLSVL.

CDR3 amino acids: CASSSPRQGINEQYF. Written as DNA, the CDR3 is TGTGCCAGCAGTTCTCCCAGGCAGGGTATAAACGAGCAGTACTTC. The chain carries TRBV28 and TRBJ2-7; TRBD1 is a possible D gene (5 bases). The V gene's germline CDR1 is MDHEN and CDR2 SYDVKM. Between the trimmed V and J ends, which lost 4 bases and 5 bases, there was a span of 18 bases. The CDR3 totals 15 residues.

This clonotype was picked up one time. As DNA, the CDR3 is TGTGCCAGCAGCTTGATGCTAGCGGAAAAGACCCAGTACTTC. This codes for CASSLMLAEKTQYF. J is TRBJ2-5 and V is TRBV7-6, with 7 bases that match TRBD2. This CDR3 is built from 14 residues. V shed 3 bases, J shed 6 bases, and the junction held 7 bases outside the gene matches. Germline loops: CDR1 SGHVS, CDR2 FNYEAQ.

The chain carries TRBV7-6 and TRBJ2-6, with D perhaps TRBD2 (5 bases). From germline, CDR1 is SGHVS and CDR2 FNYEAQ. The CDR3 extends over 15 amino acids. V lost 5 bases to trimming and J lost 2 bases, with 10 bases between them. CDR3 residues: CASSTKRAGANVLTF. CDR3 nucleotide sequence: TGTGCCAGCAGCACGAAGAGGGCTGGGGCCAACGTCCTGACTTTC.

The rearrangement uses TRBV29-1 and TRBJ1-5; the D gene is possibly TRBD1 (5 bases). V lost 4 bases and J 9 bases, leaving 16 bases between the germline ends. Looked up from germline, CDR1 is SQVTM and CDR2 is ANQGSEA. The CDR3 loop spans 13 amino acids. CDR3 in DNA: TGCAGCGTTGCGGTTGGAGTCCAGGGGCCCCAGCATTTT. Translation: CSVAVGVQGPQHF.